A selection of T cell receptor beta chains follows, all from one sample in a study of blood T cell repertoires in COVID-19. Produced via immunoSEQ multiplex PCR; TCRdb's table is partial and in-frame only. The repertoire has 150,000 to 200,000 clones, 90% of them found once; the top ten carry around 0.53%. The material sequenced was peripheral blood. The receptors were gathered from a middle-aged man with acute or convalescent COVID-19. Both conserved end residues are part of each CDR3. D genes are given only for firm matches. Clone size is not always given. Where it is, it says once, few, many or a class for expanded clones.

.,TRBV19,TRBJ2-2,TRBD1,CASSSDRGQTGELFF,TGTGCCAGTAGTTCGGACAGGGGGCAAACCGGGGAGCTGTTTTTT
once,TRBV5-5,TRBJ2-5,.,CASSLNWGDETQYF,TGTGCCAGCAGCCTAAACTGGGGGGATGAGACCCAGTACTTC
once,TRBV10-2,TRBJ1-6,.,CASNDFPNSPLHF,TGCGCCAGCAACGACTTCCCTAATTCACCCCTCCACTTT
.,TRBV7-2,TRBJ1-2,TRBD1,CASSLPFRQGFSNYGYTF,TGTGCCAGCAGCTTGCCTTTTCGACAGGGCTTTTCTAACTATGGCTACACCTTC
.,TRBV6-5,TRBJ2-2,TRBD1,CATRTGWNTGELFF,TGTGCCACCCGGACAGGGTGGAACACCGGGGAGCTGTTTTTT
.,TRBV7-7,TRBJ2-7,.,CASSLAQYPSCEQYF,TGTGCCAGCAGCTTAGCGCAGTACCCTAGCTGCGAGCAGTACTTC
.,TRBV28,TRBJ1-5,TRBD1,CASPRTGGYSNQPQHF,TGTGCCAGCCCCCGGACAGGTGGGTATAGCAATCAGCCCCAGCATTTT
.,TRBV29-1,TRBJ1-5,TRBD1,CSVRQGDQPQHF,TGCAGCGTAAGACAGGGGGATCAGCCCCAGCATTTT
.,TRBV6-5,TRBJ1-5,.,CASSPLGTLRGPQHF,TGTGCCAGCAGCCCCCTCGGGACACTCCGTGGGCCCCAGCATTTT
.,TRBV3-1/TRBV3-2,TRBJ2-7,TRBD2,CASSPRLAVYEQYF,TGTGCCAGCAGCCCCCGACTAGCGGTCTACGAGCAGTACTTC
.,TRBV14,TRBJ1-1,TRBD1,CASSPLVQGDEAFF,TGTGCCAGCAGCCCACTAGTACAGGGGGATGAAGCTTTCTTT
.,TRBV5-1,TRBJ2-1,TRBD1,CASSLGDRDNEQFF,TGCGCCAGCAGCTTGGGTGACAGGGACAATGAGCAGTTCTTC
once,TRBV19,TRBJ2-5,TRBD2,CASNSGAGGQETQYF,TGTGCCAGTAATTCTGGAGCGGGAGGGCAAGAGACCCAGTACTTC
.,TRBV19,TRBJ1-4,.,CASTFAGREKLFF,TGTGCCAGTACCTTCGCGGGGAGAGAAAAACTGTTTTTT
.,TRBV5-1,TRBJ1-3,TRBD1,CASSLTDRGQRGNTIYF,TGCGCCAGCAGCTTGACAGACAGGGGGCAAAGGGGAAACACCATATATTTT
.,TRBV10-3,TRBJ1-6,.,CAISADRQSSYNSPLHF,TGTGCCATCAGTGCTGACAGGCAAAGCTCCTATAATTCACCCCTCCACTTT
.,TRBV19,TRBJ1-5,TRBD1,CASSPRGGQVPWVSNQPQHF,TGTGCCAGTAGTCCTAGGGGGGGACAGGTCCCTTGGGTGAGCAATCAGCCCCAGCATTTT
.,TRBV7-3,TRBJ1-1,.,CASSLNAGTEAFF,TGTGCCAGCAGCTTAAACGCGGGCACTGAAGCTTTCTTT
.,TRBV5-1,TRBJ2-3,TRBD2,CASSQPPGTSGTSTDTQYF,TGCGCCAGCAGCCAACCCCCCGGGACTAGCGGAACTAGCACAGATACGCAGTATTTT
.,TRBV6-2/TRBV6-3,TRBJ2-5,TRBD2,CASSYSTGSGAPETQYF,TGTGCCAGCAGTTACTCGACTGGTAGCGGGGCCCCAGAGACCCAGTACTTC
.,TRBV5-1,TRBJ1-6,.,CASSLAEGANSPLHF,TGCGCCAGCAGCTTGGCCGAAGGGGCCAATTCACCCCTCCACTTT
once,TRBV2,TRBJ1-1,.,CASSLGDTEAFF,TGTGCCAGCAGCCTAGGGGACACTGAAGCTTTCTTT
.,TRBV13,TRBJ2-3,.,CASSLLLSSGTDTQYF,TGTGCCAGCAGCTTATTATTGTCTAGCGGCACAGATACGCAGTATTTT
.,TRBV7-2,TRBJ2-7,.,CASSLVAGPYEQYF,TGTGCCAGCAGCTTAGTGGCAGGGCCCTACGAGCAGTACTTC
.,TRBV9,TRBJ2-5,TRBD2,CASSGLTSGEETQYF,TGTGCCAGCAGCGGGTTGACTAGCGGGGAGGAGACCCAGTACTTC
few,TRBV30,TRBJ2-7,TRBD2,CALLAGNSNEQYF,TGTGCCTTACTAGCGGGAAATAGCAACGAGCAGTACTTC
once,TRBV24-1,TRBJ1-5,.,CATSDSDQPQHF,TGTGCCACCAGTGATTCAGATCAGCCCCAGCATTTT
.,TRBV5-1,TRBJ2-6,.,CASTVEGFPSGANVLTF,TGCGCCAGCACTGTCGAGGGTTTTCCCTCTGGGGCCAACGTCCTGACTTTC
.,TRBV5-4,TRBJ2-1,TRBD2,CASSLGLGTSGISEFF,TGTGCCAGCAGCTTGGGTTTAGGGACTAGCGGGATCTCGGAGTTCTTC
.,TRBV10-3,TRBJ1-5,TRBD1,CAISESQGGHQPQHF,TGTGCCATCAGTGAGTCTCAGGGGGGCCATCAGCCCCAGCATTTT
.,TRBV28,TRBJ1-6,TRBD1,CASSLSGDRGHSNSPLHF,TGTGCCAGCAGTTTATCCGGGGACAGGGGGCATAGTAATTCACCCCTCCACTTT
.,TRBV3-1/TRBV3-2,TRBJ1-2,.,CASSQVRGLGYTF,TGTGCCAGCAGCCAAGTTAGGGGATTGGGCTACACCTTC
.,TRBV5-5,TRBJ1-5,.,CASSLDSHQPQHF,TGTGCCAGCAGCTTGGATTCTCATCAGCCCCAGCATTTT
.,TRBV7-2,TRBJ1-6,.,CASSPRQVGNSPLHF,TGTGCCAGCAGCCCCCGGCAGGTTGGCAATTCACCCCTCCACTTT
.,TRBV7-7,TRBJ2-2,.,CASTESNTGELFF,TGTGCCAGCACCGAAAGCAACACCGGGGAGCTGTTTTTT
.,TRBV5-5,TRBJ1-6,.,CASSLSNSPLHF,TGTGCCAGCAGCTTAAGCAATTCACCCCTCCACTTT
.,TRBV3-1/TRBV3-2,TRBJ2-7,TRBD2,CASSRLPGGGSTEQYF,TGTGCCAGCAGCCGCCTTCCGGGAGGGGGATCTACGGAGCAGTACTTC
.,TRBV6-6,TRBJ1-3,.,CASSYGSGAGNTIYF,TGTGCCAGCAGTTACGGGTCAGGGGCTGGAAACACCATATATTTT
.,TRBV28,TRBJ2-5,TRBD1,CASSYGQVQETQYF,TGTGCCAGCAGTTACGGACAGGTCCAAGAGACCCAGTACTTC
.,TRBV10-3,TRBJ1-5,TRBD1,CAISEGQGARGNQPQHF,TGTGCCATCAGTGAGGGACAGGGGGCTCGCGGCAATCAGCCCCAGCATTTT
.,TRBV29-1,TRBJ2-3,TRBD2,CSVDLRLAGGSTDTQYF,TGCAGCGTTGATCTTCGACTAGCGGGGGGGAGCACAGATACGCAGTATTTT
few,TRBV28,TRBJ1-2,.,CALGLAYGYTF,TGTGCCCTTGGACTAGCCTATGGCTACACCTTC
.,TRBV7-3,TRBJ2-3,.,CASSLRRTGTDTQYF,TGTGCCAGCAGCTTAAGAAGGACAGGCACAGATACGCAGTATTTT
.,TRBV28,TRBJ2-3,.,CASSLQGAWDTQYF,TGTGCCAGCAGTTTACAAGGGGCGTGGGATACGCAGTATTTT
.,TRBV6-4,TRBJ2-3,TRBD2,CASSDLAGAGTQYF,TGTGCCAGCAGTGACTTAGCGGGGGCGGGTACGCAGTATTTT
.,TRBV6-6,TRBJ2-2,.,CASSYSEGSGELFF,TGTGCCAGCAGTTACTCGGAGGGGTCCGGGGAGCTGTTTTTT
.,TRBV28,TRBJ2-1,TRBD2,CASGLLAGDIEQFF,TGTGCCAGCGGGTTACTAGCGGGGGATATTGAGCAGTTCTTC
.,TRBV30,TRBJ2-3,TRBD1,CARDSKGDTQYF,TGTGCGAGGGACAGCAAAGGGGATACGCAGTATTTT
.,TRBV4-2,TRBJ2-5,TRBD2,CASSQLDPRLAGEQETQYF,TGTGCCAGCAGCCAGTTAGATCCCCGACTAGCGGGGGAACAAGAGACCCAGTACTTC